This T cell receptor beta chain stems from a study of shared clonotypes between healthy human individuals. Background on the study: Per donor, CD8 memory used one plate, CD8 naive used two, CD4 memory used three and CD4 naive used three.

CD45RO-negative, CCR7-positively selected cells formed the naive CD8 fraction, excluding terminally differentiated effector memory CD45RA+ cells. The donors, healthy adults who were HIV-negative, had experienced no recent acute infections or vaccinations. Findings of the study overall: Memory subsets generally showed smaller estimated richness than naive subsets did. In having few donors, the study represented limited genetic and exposure-history diversity.

Trimming shortened V by 0 bases and J by 4 bases, and 7 bases separated the two germline ends. Germline loops: CDR1 SNHLY, CDR2 FYNNEI. This CDR3 is built from 13 residues. TCRdb's table, derived via immunoSEQ multiplex PCR, lists solely in-frame clones and lacks some. In the table there are some 1,900,000 clones, less than 95% of which are singletons. In this sample, this clone turned up once. The antigen is unknown. The origin of this receptor is a man aged 18 to 29 in good health. The V gene is TRBV2, the J gene TRBJ2-7; D not resolved. Input material: naive CD8+ T cells sorted from blood. As DNA, the CDR3 is TGTGCCAGCAGTGAAGCGCTTCGGTACGAGCAGTACTTC. Residues: CASSEALRYEQYF. Complete variable domain (other parts from reference TRBV2 and TRBJ2-7): EPEVTQTPSHQVTQMGQEVILRCVPISNHLYFYWYRQILGQKVEFLVSFYNNEISEKSEIFDDQFSVERPDGSNFTLKIRSTKLEDSAMYFCASSEALRYEQYFGPGTRLTVT.